The present entry profiles one T cell receptor beta chain with its context. Its antigen is undetermined. This sample is part of a study of OX40 agonist ivuxolimab in advanced cancers. Looking at the study overall: Dose-escalation patients' cancers were hepatocellular carcinoma, melanoma, renal cell or head and neck cancer.

Overall study results and limits: CD4+ T cells averaged fewer expanded clones than CD8+ T cells. Both CD4+ and CD8+ T cell populations in blood had undergone clonal expansion by week 6 at 0.1 to 3.0 mg/kg.

Sequencing used immunoSEQ multiplex PCR; TCRdb keeps in-frame clones, though not all of them. The sample contains about 100,000 clones, more than 85% of which appear only once. This clonotype was sampled from an adult with an advanced solid tumor such as melanoma, head and neck, liver or kidney cancer. The sequencing here drew on CD4+ or CD8+ T cells sorted from blood, taken in a trial of the OX40 agonist ivuxolimab.

The CDR3, as DNA: TGTGCCAGCAGTGAAAAGGCTACAGGGAAGAGATATGGCTACACCTTC. It codes for CASSEKATGKRYGYTF. V usage is TRBV6-1 and J usage is TRBJ1-2, with D perhaps matching TRBD1 (6 bases). This CDR3 comprises 16 residues. Germline CDR1 and CDR2: MNHNS and SASEGT. Trimming removed 2 bases from V and 5 bases from J, with 18 bases in between.